This T cell receptor (beta chain) was found in a study of T cell repertoires in cytomegalovirus infection. This clonotype was detected ten times or more. Via MiXCR, TCRdb re-called the reads, giving one row per CDR3 protein. The sample contains 60,000 to 75,000 distinct CDR3 sequences, over 3.5% of which appear only once. Germline V lookup: CDR1 SGHTA, CDR2 FQGNSA. The CDR3 length is 15 residues. Trimming shortened V by 0 bases and J by 4 bases, and 9 bases separated the two germline ends. This clonotype was sampled from a human donor in good health (CMV status not recorded). Some clones in this sample may be carry-over from other donors' samples. The chain uses TRBV7-2 and TRBJ2-2, with D hard to call. Source material: PBMCs. CDR3 nucleotide sequence: TGTGCCAGCAGCTTAGCGCAGGCTATCACCGGGGAGCTGTTTTTT. As protein: CASSLAQAITGELFF.